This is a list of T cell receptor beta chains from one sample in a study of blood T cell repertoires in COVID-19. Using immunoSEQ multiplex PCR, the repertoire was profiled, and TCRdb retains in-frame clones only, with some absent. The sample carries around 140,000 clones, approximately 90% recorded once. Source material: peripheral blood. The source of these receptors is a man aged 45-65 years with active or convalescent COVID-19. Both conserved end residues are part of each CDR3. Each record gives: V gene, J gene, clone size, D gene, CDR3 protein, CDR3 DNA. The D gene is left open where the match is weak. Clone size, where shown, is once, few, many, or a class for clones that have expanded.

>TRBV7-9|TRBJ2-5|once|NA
CASSQSVPGAGAQETQYF
TGTGCCAGCAGCCAATCCGTTCCCGGGGCAGGGGCTCAAGAGACCCAGTACTTC
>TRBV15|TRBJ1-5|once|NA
CATSRGLTIRSNQPQHF
TGTGCCACCAGCAGAGGGCTCACCATAAGAAGCAATCAGCCCCAGCATTTT
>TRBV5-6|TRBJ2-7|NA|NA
CASSSLGSLRPYEQYF
TGTGCCAGCAGCTCCTTGGGCAGCCTACGGCCGTACGAGCAGTACTTC
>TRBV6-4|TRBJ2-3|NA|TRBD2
CASSKRGDTDTQYF
TGTGCCAGCAGCAAGCGGGGGGACACAGATACGCAGTATTTT
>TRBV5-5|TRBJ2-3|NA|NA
CASSLVQAQGTQYF
TGTGCCAGCAGCTTGGTGCAGGCGCAAGGAACGCAGTATTTT
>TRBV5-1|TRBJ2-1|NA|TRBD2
CASRREGDRFF
TGCGCCAGCCGCCGGGAGGGGGATAGGTTCTTC
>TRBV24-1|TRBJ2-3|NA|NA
CATSGGWADTQYF
TGTGCCACCAGTGGAGGGTGGGCAGATACGCAGTATTTT
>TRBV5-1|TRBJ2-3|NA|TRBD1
CASSPRTGGSTDTQYF
TGCGCCAGCAGCCCACGGACAGGGGGTAGCACAGATACGCAGTATTTT
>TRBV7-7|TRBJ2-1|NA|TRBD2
CASSFGGRGDREQFF
TGTGCCAGCAGCTTTGGCGGGAGGGGGGACCGGGAGCAGTTCTTC
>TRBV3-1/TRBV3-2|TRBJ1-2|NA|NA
CASSQDYGGDYGYTF
TGTGCCAGCAGCCAAGATTACGGGGGTGACTATGGCTACACCTTC
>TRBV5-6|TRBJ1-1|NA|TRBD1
CASSQLDRVDTEAFF
TGTGCCAGCAGCCAATTAGACAGGGTTGACACTGAAGCTTTCTTT
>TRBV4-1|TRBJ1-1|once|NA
CASSLQLNTEAFF
TGCGCCAGCAGCCTCCAATTGAACACTGAAGCTTTCTTT
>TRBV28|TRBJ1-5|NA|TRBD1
CASSYQGAGDNQPQHF
TGTGCCAGCAGTTATCAGGGGGCGGGAGACAATCAGCCCCAGCATTTT
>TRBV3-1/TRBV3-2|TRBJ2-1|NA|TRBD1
CASSQSDRGLINNEQFF
TGTGCCAGCAGCCAATCGGACAGGGGGCTTATCAACAATGAGCAGTTCTTC
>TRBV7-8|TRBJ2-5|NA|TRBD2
CASSKRGDLQETQYF
TGTGCCAGCAGCAAGCGGGGGGACCTCCAAGAGACCCAGTACTTC
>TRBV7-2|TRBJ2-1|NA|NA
CASSLVSRAHSYNEQFF
TGTGCCAGCAGCTTAGTCTCGCGAGCCCACTCCTACAATGAGCAGTTCTTC
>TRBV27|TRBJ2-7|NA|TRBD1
CASRGQGSYEQYF
TGTGCCAGCCGGGGACAGGGGTCGTACGAGCAGTACTTC
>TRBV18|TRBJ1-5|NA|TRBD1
CASSRTPGQGSNQPQHF
TGTGCCAGCTCACGCACTCCGGGACAGGGTAGCAATCAGCCCCAGCATTTT
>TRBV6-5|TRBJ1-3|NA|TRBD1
CASSPADRAGNTIYF
TGTGCCAGCAGCCCCGCCGACAGGGCTGGAAACACCATATATTTT
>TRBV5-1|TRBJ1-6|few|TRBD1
CASSSGQGSNSPLHF
TGCGCCAGCAGCTCGGGACAGGGGTCAAATTCACCCCTCCACTTT
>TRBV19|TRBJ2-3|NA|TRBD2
CASSISGSFSDTQYF
TGTGCCAGTAGCATTAGCGGGAGTTTCTCAGATACGCAGTATTTT
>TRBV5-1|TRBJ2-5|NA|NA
CASTSEGGIQETQYF
TGCGCCAGCACCTCCGAAGGGGGAATCCAAGAGACCCAGTACTTC
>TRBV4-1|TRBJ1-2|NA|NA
CASSQGGSNYGYTF
TGCGCCAGCAGCCAAGGCGGGTCTAACTATGGCTACACCTTC
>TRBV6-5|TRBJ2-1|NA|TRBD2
CASRTSGGAGEQFF
TGTGCCAGCCGAACTAGCGGGGGGGCAGGTGAGCAGTTCTTC
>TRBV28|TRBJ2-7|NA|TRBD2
CASSLKRELGYEQYF
TGTGCCAGCAGTTTAAAGCGGGAGCTCGGATACGAGCAGTACTTC
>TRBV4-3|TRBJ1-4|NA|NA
CASSQSDKSEKLFF
TGCGCCAGCAGCCAATCGGACAAATCGGAAAAACTGTTTTTT
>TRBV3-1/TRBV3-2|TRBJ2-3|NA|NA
CASSQSLRVRTDTQYF
TGTGCCAGCAGCCAATCCCTCAGGGTTCGCACAGATACGCAGTATTTT
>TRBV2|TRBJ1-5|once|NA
CASKDSSNQPQHF
TGTGCCAGCAAAGACAGTAGCAATCAGCCCCAGCATTTT
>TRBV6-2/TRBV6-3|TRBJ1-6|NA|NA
CASSYPSGRGLSYSPLHF
TGTGCCAGCAGTTACCCCAGTGGCAGGGGCCTTTCTTATTCACCCCTCCACTTT
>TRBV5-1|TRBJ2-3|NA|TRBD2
CASSLLAGDTQYF
TGCGCCAGCAGCTTGCTAGCGGGAGATACGCAGTATTTT
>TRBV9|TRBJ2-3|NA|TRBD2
CASSVATSGSTDTQYF
TGTGCCAGCAGCGTAGCTACTAGCGGGAGCACAGATACGCAGTATTTT
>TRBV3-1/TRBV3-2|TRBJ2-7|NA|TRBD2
CASSPGLAGVYEQYF
TGTGCCAGCAGCCCGGGACTAGCGGGGGTCTACGAGCAGTACTTC
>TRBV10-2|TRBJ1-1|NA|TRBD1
CASIPGQKNTEAFF
TGCGCCAGCATACCGGGACAGAAGAACACTGAAGCTTTCTTT